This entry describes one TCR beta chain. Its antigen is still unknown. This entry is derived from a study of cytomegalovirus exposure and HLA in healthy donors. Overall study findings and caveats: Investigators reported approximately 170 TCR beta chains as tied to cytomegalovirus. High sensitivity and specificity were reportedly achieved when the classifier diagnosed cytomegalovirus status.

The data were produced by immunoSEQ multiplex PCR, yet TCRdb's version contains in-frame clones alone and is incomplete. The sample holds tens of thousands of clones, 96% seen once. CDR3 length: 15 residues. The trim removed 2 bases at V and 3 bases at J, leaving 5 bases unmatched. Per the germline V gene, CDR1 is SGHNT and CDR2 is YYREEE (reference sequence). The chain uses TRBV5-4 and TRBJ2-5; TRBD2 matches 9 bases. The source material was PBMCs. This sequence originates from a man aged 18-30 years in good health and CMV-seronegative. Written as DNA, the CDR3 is TGTGCCAGCAGCTTCGGCGGCGGGAGGGAAGAGACCCAGTACTTC. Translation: CASSFGGGREETQYF.